The 6 T cell receptor beta chains in this list originate from one sample, sequenced in a study of control samples from healthy donors and cancer patients. Sequenced by immunoSEQ multiplex PCR; TCRdb stores in-frame clones only, minus some. The sample lists about 130,000 clones; just under 95% were seen once. The sequenced sample was PBMCs. These receptors were taken from a man in his fifties or sixties with colorectal cancer.

The rearrangement joins TRBV11-2 to TRBJ2-2; D may be TRBD1 (6 bases). The ends were cut back, 6 bases at V and 5 bases at J, with 13 bases in the middle. The germline V gene has CDR1 SGHAT and CDR2 FQNNGV. CDR3 length equals 14 residues. CDR3 bases: TGTGCCAGCAGTCCGGGACAACGGACCGGGGAGCTGTTTTTT. This encodes CASSPGQRTGELFF.

The chain employs TRBV10-3 and TRBJ2-1, with a tentative D call TRBD2 (7 bases). Trimming pared 4 bases from V and 4 bases from J, leaving 14 bases between. Germline values: CDR1 ENHRY, CDR2 SYGVKD. The CDR3 has 15 amino acids. CDR3 region: CAISGGAGAYNEQFF. The CDR3 coding sequence is TGTGCCATCAGTGGAGGGGCGGGGGCTTACAATGAGCAGTTCTTC.

The CDR3 bases are TGTGCCAGCAGTGAACCGGGGGGCGTACGGAACTACGAGCAGTACTTC. Protein: CASSEPGGVRNYEQYF. The V and J genes are TRBV2 and TRBJ2-7; TRBD2 is a possible D gene (7 bases). The CDR3 loop spans 16 amino acids. Germline CDR1 is SNHLY and CDR2 is FYNNEI. Trimming removed 2 bases at V and 3 bases at J, with 17 bases between. Complete variable domain (other parts from reference TRBV2 and TRBJ2-7): EPEVTQTPSHQVTQMGQEVILRCVPISNHLYFYWYRQILGQKVEFLVSFYNNEISEKSEIFDDQFSVERPDGSNFTLKIRSTKLEDSAMYFCASSEPGGVRNYEQYFGPGTRLTVT.

The rearrangement joins TRBV6-2 or TRBV6-3 to TRBJ2-3, with unresolved D. Germline V gene data show CDR1 as MNHEY and CDR2 as SVGEGT. This CDR3 spans 11 amino acids. V dropped 5 bases and J dropped 1 base, with 1 base sitting between them. CDR3 coding DNA: TGTGCCAGCAGTCGCACAGATACGCAGTATTTT. This gives the protein CASSRTDTQYF.

This clone was seen only once. The chain has TRBV20-1 and TRBJ1-5, with D tentatively TRBD1 (6 bases). Germline-derived CDR1 and CDR2 are DFQATT and SNEGSKA (reference sequence). This CDR3 is 13 amino acids long. The V end was cut by 3 bases, the J end by 7 bases, with 13 bases between. The CDR3 loop is CSASEGGGQPQHF. The CDR3 region has the DNA TGCAGTGCTAGTGAAGGGGGGGGCCAGCCCCAGCATTTT.

This chain uses TRBV5-8 with TRBJ2-1, with 8 positions matching TRBD1. Germline V gene sequence: CDR1 SGHTS, CDR2 YDEGEE. V was clipped by 4 bases and J by 13 bases; unmatched bases: 7. The CDR3 runs to 12 residues. The CDR3 DNA follows: TGTGCCAGCAGCAAGGGACAGGCCCCCCAGTTCTTC. Translated: CASSKGQAPQFF.